This TCR beta chain appears in the sequencing data of a study of PD-L1 blockade in urothelial cancer (dated by TCRdb to the late 2010s). Broadly, across the study: All patients started therapy around 2014 and received atezolizumab 1,200 mg intravenously every 3 weeks. Twenty-five of 29 patients were identified as males with urothelial cancer of bladder origin, and a prior smoking history was reported by 18 of 29 patients. Patients had an ECOG performance status of 0 or 1 and had received between 0 and 3 prior chemotherapy regimens. Blood samples were analyzed at 3 weeks after treatment start (second dose) and at 6 weeks after treatment start. Blood samples gave median yields of around 150,000 T cells and around 88,000 unique TCRs, along with a median clonality of approximately 0.08. Somatic, immune and clinical correlates of response to PD-L1 blockade with atezolizumab in urothelial cancer were the focus of an exploratory multi-omic analysis. Pretreatment tumor samples and matched peripheral blood, collected serially before and after atezolizumab treatment, underwent TCR sequencing. Durable clinical benefit was defined as progression-free survival longer than 6 months, and TCR features were also tested against progression-free and overall survival. In the same patients, pretreatment tumors underwent whole exome sequencing and RNA sequencing in addition to TCR sequencing. Durable clinical benefit was achieved by nine patients but not by the remaining 20. Over 28 patients had pretreatment blood TCR-seq, around 24 had at least one posttreatment blood collection, and around 24 had tumor TCR-seq.

Comment on this clone: Its antigen specificity is not known. No base-level quality is on record; no much larger clone is a single base apart.

General findings and caveats noted by the study authors: Improved progression-free and overall survival was associated with having pretreatment peripheral blood TCR clonality below the median. Small sample size (n ≈ 27) and many exploratory analyses mean the results are intended to be hypothesis-generating. Patients with durable benefit showed greater expansion of tumor-associated TCR clones in peripheral blood 3 weeks after starting treatment (n = 22, p = 0.022).

The CDR1 and CDR2 encoded by the germline V gene are SGHNT and YENEEA. Counted from cysteine to phenylalanine, this CDR3 has 19 amino acids. The retained sequence is limited to the CDR3, 57 bases, with the frame set at the first base. Unmatched junction bases come to 9, with V trimmed by 0 bases and J by 3 bases. A total of under 35 patients with locally advanced or metastatic urothelial carcinoma, treated at Memorial Sloan Kettering on a trial protocol, made up the cohort. Peripheral blood mononuclear cells were collected from each patient pretreatment and during treatment, giving between 1 and 8 total time points per patient. The Qiagen DNeasy Blood extraction kit was used to purify genomic DNA from total PBMCs and tumor samples. PBMCs were collected pretreatment and during treatment and were isolated and stored as previously described. Each PCR received spiked-in synthetic TCR analog templates so that absolute template abundance could be estimated from read counts. TCRbeta CDR3 regions were amplified from genomic DNA with bias-controlled V and J gene primers using the immunoSEQ assay. Sequencing of rearranged TCRbeta segments was performed at approximately 20X coverage. Per the original workflow: Clustering was used to correct sequencing errors, and CDR3s were annotated against IMGT to assign V, D and J genes. Only productive TCRbeta rearrangements were used in downstream analyses, excluding out-of-frame or stop-codon sequences. Clonality was computed as one minus Shannon entropy normalized by the log of the number of unique productive sequences. Clones differing between time points or between blood and tumor were identified using Fisher's exact test with Benjamini-Hochberg correction, with an adjusted p below 0.01 applied as the threshold. TCRdb re-hosts the immuneACCESS table, in-frame sequences only. Its copies lack some clones; in the studies checked, an unresolved V gene accounts for under half of them, and the cause for the rest is not known. Clonal size and the V and J genes are those of that table, whereas D and trimming came from the DNA. In all, the sample holds over 14,000 clones, and 70% to 90% of those were seen once. The ten most abundant clones make up about 16% of the sample.

Rearrangement joined TRBV11-3 to TRBJ1-5; 12 junctional bases match TRBD1. The input for sequencing was PBMCs, taken around atezolizumab (anti-PD-L1) treatment. This TCR was recovered from a man aged 65 to 79 with urothelial cancer. The DNA sequence is TGTGCCAGCAGCTTAGAGACCGGGACAGGGGGCGAGGACAATCAGCCCCAGCATTTT. It encodes CASSLETGTGGEDNQPQHF.